This is a list of T cell receptor beta chains from one sample in a study of vaccination and CD4 T cells after COVID-19. TCRdb analysed the PCR reads with MiXCR anew, one entry per CDR3 protein. The data contain about 26,000 distinct CDR3 sequences, 36% of them singletons. These receptors lack a known antigen. This sample comprised CD4+ T cells from blood, cultured in vitro, obtained about 7 months after SARS-CoV-2 vaccination. The source of these receptors is a human donor who had recovered from COVID-19. Each CDR3 is given with its conserved first and last residue. A D gene is named only where the DNA matches it firmly. For some rows the clone size is stated as once, few or many, or as a class when expanded; others skip it.

.	TRBV2	TRBJ2-5	TRBD2	CASSMAGAGKETQYF	TGTGCCAGCAGTATGGCGGGAGCGGGAAAGGAGACCCAGTACTTC
few	TRBV14	TRBJ1-1	.	CASSQNTEAFF	TGTGCCAGCAGCCAGAACACTGAAGCTTTCTTT
few	TRBV20-1	TRBJ2-1	TRBD2	CSARSGLAGGWRPYNEQFF	TGCAGTGCTAGATCCGGACTAGCGGGAGGGTGGAGGCCCTACAATGAGCAGTTCTTC
.	TRBV6-1	TRBJ2-1	.	CASHSYNEQFF	TGTGCCAGCCACAGTTACAATGAGCAGTTCTTC
few	TRBV2	TRBJ1-5	TRBD1	CASGTGYNQPQHF	TGTGCCAGCGGGACAGGGTATAATCAGCCCCAGCATTTT
few	TRBV28	TRBJ2-5	TRBD1	CASSRDRGQETQYF	TGTGCCAGCAGCCGGGACAGGGGGCAAGAGACCCAGTACTTC
.	TRBV19	TRBJ1-2	.	CASTSGGFGYTF	TGTGCCAGTACCTCGGGGGGGTTTGGCTACACCTTC
few	TRBV24-1	TRBJ2-3	.	CATSDLMGGIDTQYF	TGTGCCACCAGTGATTTAATGGGGGGAATTGATACGCAGTATTTT
.	TRBV27	TRBJ2-3	TRBD2	CASRLAGGRTDTQYF	TGTGCCAGCAGACTAGCGGGAGGTCGCACAGATACGCAGTATTTT
.	TRBV5-1	TRBJ2-2	TRBD1	CASSPRTGTGELFF	TGCGCCAGCAGCCCTCGGACAGGCACCGGGGAGCTGTTTTTT
.	TRBV6-5	TRBJ1-5	.	CASSYSGTLLSNQPQHF	TGTGCCAGCAGTTACTCGGGGACCCTACTTAGCAATCAGCCCCAGCATTTT
few	TRBV6-5	TRBJ1-3	.	CASSYGDGNTIYF	TGTGCCAGCAGTTACGGGGATGGAAACACCATATATTTT
few	TRBV7-9	TRBJ2-1	TRBD2	CASSSIREVMNEQFF	TGTGCCAGCAGCTCGATACGGGAGGTAATGAATGAGCAGTTCTTC
few	TRBV6-1	TRBJ2-7	TRBD2	CASMSAGGSSSYEQYF	TGTGCCAGCATGTCTGCGGGAGGCAGCAGCTCCTACGAGCAGTACTTC
.	TRBV28	TRBJ1-6	.	CASSTSSGQGGPLHF	TGTGCCAGCAGTACGTCTTCCGGCCAGGGTGGACCCCTCCACTTT